A single TCR beta chain is shown here with its context. This sample was taken from a study of cytomegalovirus exposure and HLA in healthy donors. The protocol was immunoSEQ multiplex PCR, while the TCRdb copy is restricted to in-frame clones and leaves out a portion. The table has 200,000 to 300,000 clones, 90% seen once. The ends were cut back, 4 bases at V and 1 base at J, with 11 bases in the middle. CDR3 length: 14 amino acids. Germline V CDR1 and CDR2: MNHEY, SMNVEV (reference sequence). This chain joins TRBV27 and TRBJ2-7; TRBD1 is a possible D gene (6 bases). The receptor's source is a woman aged 30 to 39 in good health and CMV-seronegative. Sequenced input: PBMCs. The CDR3 sequence: CASSYRVGSYEQYF. In DNA, the CDR3 is TGTGCCAGCAGTTACAGGGTAGGGTCCTACGAGCAGTACTTC.